This T cell receptor beta chain appears in the sequencing data of a study of control samples from healthy donors and cancer patients. Here immunoSEQ multiplex PCR was the method, and the copy in TCRdb shows in-frame clones only, minus some. The table records about 150,000 clones, 90% to 95% of them present only once. Trimming stripped 0 bases from V and 1 base from J, with 10 bases between. This CDR3 comprises 15 residues. CDR1 and CDR2 from the germline V gene are SGHRS and YFSETQ. This clonotype was sampled from a woman aged 18-29 years in good health. The specimen was blood. The chain uses TRBV5-1 and TRBJ2-5; tentative D call: TRBD1 (6 bases). This CDR3 reads CASSLARGPQETQYF. The DNA of the CDR3 is TGCGCCAGCAGCTTGGCCAGGGGACCCCAAGAGACCCAGTACTTC.